Listed below are T cell receptor beta chains from one sample, sequenced in a study of shared T cell receptors in the human thymus. Method: immunoSEQ multiplex PCR; TCRdb's copy keeps in-frame clones and lacks some. This sample yields some 400,000 clones, of which approximately 95% are seen a single time; around 0.019% belongs to the top ten. The sample comprised thymocytes. Source of these receptors: a human donor. Each CDR3 is given with its conserved first and last residue. D genes are given only for firm matches. The size field is filled for only some rows; it gives once, few, many or a size class.

v_call,d_call,clone_size,j_call,cdr3_aa,cdr3_nt
TRBV4-1,TRBD2,NA,TRBJ2-7,CASSRQGPTSGKAEEQYF,TGCGCCAGCAGCCGGCAGGGTCCGACTAGCGGGAAAGCAGAAGAGCAGTACTTC
TRBV28,TRBD1,NA,TRBJ2-5,CASSLKRGRTETQYF,TGTGCCAGCAGTTTAAAAAGGGGGCGCACGGAGACCCAGTACTTC
TRBV15,NA,NA,TRBJ2-2,CATSREGRPNTGELFF,TGTGCCACCAGCAGAGAGGGACGTCCGAACACCGGGGAGCTGTTTTTT
TRBV4-3,NA,NA,TRBJ2-7,CASSQDLNLPITYEQYF,TGCGCCAGCAGCCAAGATTTGAATTTGCCCATAACCTACGAGCAGTACTTC
TRBV25-1,NA,once,TRBJ2-1,CASSEIELDRYEQFF,TGTGCCAGCAGTGAAATAGAACTAGATCGTTATGAGCAGTTCTTC
TRBV11-2,NA,NA,TRBJ2-3,CASTLPLGVGDTQYF,TGTGCCAGCACCTTACCTCTGGGAGTAGGAGATACGCAGTATTTT
TRBV5-6,NA,NA,TRBJ2-4,CASSNDSSNIQYF,TGTGCCAGCAGCAATGACAGTTCGAACATTCAGTACTTC
TRBV6-5,NA,NA,TRBJ1-6,CASSFGQFSPLHF,TGTGCCAGCAGTTTTGGACAATTCTCACCCCTCCACTTT
TRBV11-2,TRBD2,NA,TRBJ2-1,CASSPPTSGALSYNEQFF,TGTGCCAGCAGCCCCCCGACTAGCGGGGCCCTTTCCTACAATGAGCAGTTCTTC
TRBV4-3,NA,NA,TRBJ2-7,CASSQDEGATTYEQYF,TGCGCCAGCAGCCAAGATGAAGGGGCGACAACCTACGAGCAGTACTTC
TRBV11-3,NA,NA,TRBJ2-3,CASSPEAADTQYF,TGTGCCAGCAGCCCCGAGGCCGCCGATACGCAGTATTTT
TRBV4-1,TRBD1,NA,TRBJ2-1,CASSQDRDRGSYNEQFF,TGCGCCAGCAGCCAAGATCGGGACAGGGGGAGCTACAATGAGCAGTTCTTC
TRBV7-8,TRBD2,NA,TRBJ2-7,CASSLGGGSSYEQYF,TGTGCCAGCAGCTTAGGCGGGGGTAGCTCCTACGAGCAGTACTTC
TRBV9,NA,NA,TRBJ1-3,CASSVAIGNTIYF,TGTGCCAGCAGCGTAGCAATAGGAAACACCATATATTTT
TRBV28,TRBD1,NA,TRBJ1-2,CASQGQVKVDGYTF,TGTGCCAGCCAAGGACAGGTCAAGGTTGATGGCTACACCTTC
TRBV18,TRBD1,NA,TRBJ1-5,CASSPTGGPPPSNQPQHF,TGTGCCAGCTCACCGACAGGGGGCCCCCCCCCTAGCAATCAGCCCCAGCATTTT
TRBV19,TRBD1,NA,TRBJ1-2,CASSMFWGSGTENGYTF,TGTGCCAGTAGTATGTTCTGGGGGTCCGGGACAGAAAATGGCTACACCTTC
TRBV5-5,NA,NA,TRBJ2-7,CASSSTIGKRREQYF,TGTGCCAGCAGCTCCACTATCGGGAAGCGTCGCGAGCAGTACTTC
TRBV7-3,NA,few,TRBJ2-7,CASTPPASYEQYF,TGTGCCAGCACCCCCCCCGCCTCCTACGAGCAGTACTTC
TRBV5-4,TRBD2,once,TRBJ2-7,CASSEGLAGGPYEQYF,TGTGCCAGCAGCGAGGGACTAGCGGGAGGTCCCTACGAGCAGTACTTC
TRBV9,NA,once,TRBJ2-1,CASSVDGRHSYNEQFF,TGTGCCAGCAGCGTAGATGGCCGCCACTCCTACAATGAGCAGTTCTTC
TRBV7-2,NA,once,TRBJ1-1,CASSLARLRAMNTEAFF,TGTGCCAGCAGCTTAGCGCGTCTCAGGGCCATGAACACTGAAGCTTTCTTT
TRBV7-6,NA,once,TRBJ2-4,CASSLTAVGSKNIQYF,TGTGCCAGCAGCTTAACGGCGGTCGGGTCCAAAAACATTCAGTACTTC
TRBV6-5,NA,NA,TRBJ1-2,CASSYGRNYGYTF,TGTGCCAGCAGTTACGGCAGAAACTATGGCTACACCTTC
TRBV19,NA,NA,TRBJ2-2,CASSIFLGTGELFF,TGTGCCAGTAGTATATTTCTCGGCACCGGGGAGCTGTTTTTT
TRBV11-2,NA,NA,TRBJ1-5,CASSRDGWESNQPQHF,TGTGCCAGCAGCCGGGACGGATGGGAGAGCAATCAGCCCCAGCATTTT
TRBV7-2,TRBD2,NA,TRBJ2-1,CASSPKTSESDNEQFF,TGTGCCAGCAGCCCAAAGACTAGCGAATCAGACAATGAGCAGTTCTTC
TRBV4-1,TRBD1,NA,TRBJ1-5,CASTHRQGDQPQHF,TGCGCCAGCACCCATAGACAGGGGGATCAGCCCCAGCATTTT
TRBV14,NA,NA,TRBJ2-6,CASSQLQASGANVLTF,TGTGCCAGCAGCCAGTTACAGGCCTCTGGGGCCAACGTCCTGACTTTC
TRBV7-2,NA,NA,TRBJ1-1,CASSYSAGGTEAFF,TGTGCCAGCAGCTATAGCGCGGGGGGCACTGAAGCTTTCTTT
TRBV20-1,NA,NA,TRBJ2-5,CSATDQETQYF,TGCAGTGCGACGGATCAAGAGACCCAGTACTTC
TRBV5-1,NA,NA,TRBJ1-6,CASSSGTDGAPLHF,TGCGCCAGCAGCTCCGGGACGGACGGCGCTCCCCTCCACTTT
TRBV6-1,NA,NA,TRBJ2-7,CASSERTISYEQYF,TGTGCCAGCAGTGAAAGGACGATTTCCTACGAGCAGTACTTC
TRBV7-9,TRBD2,NA,TRBJ2-3,CASSLASGLRRGDGNTQYF,TGTGCCAGCAGCTTAGCGTCAGGGCTGAGGCGGGGGGACGGGAATACGCAGTATTTT
TRBV5-1,TRBD2,NA,TRBJ2-5,CASSTPDSVGGPGDLGETQYF,TGCGCCAGCAGCACCCCCGATTCGGTGGGAGGGCCGGGGGACTTGGGGGAGACCCAGTACTTC
TRBV2,NA,NA,TRBJ1-5,CASGRPPGGNQPQHF,TGTGCCAGCGGGCGACCCCCAGGCGGCAATCAGCCCCAGCATTTT
TRBV5-6,TRBD1,NA,TRBJ1-1,CASSLSPSDRVPNTEAFF,TGTGCCAGCAGCTTGTCGCCCTCCGACAGGGTCCCCAACACTGAAGCTTTCTTT
TRBV15,NA,NA,TRBJ2-3,CATSRDQRWSTDTQYF,TGTGCCACCAGCAGAGATCAGAGGTGGAGCACAGATACGCAGTATTTT
TRBV7-9,NA,NA,TRBJ2-1,CASSPVPRSYNEQFF,TGTGCCAGCAGCCCCGTTCCGCGCTCCTACAATGAGCAGTTCTTC
TRBV18,NA,NA,TRBJ2-7,CASRQVSSYEQYF,TGTGCCAGTCGACAGGTCTCATCCTACGAGCAGTACTTC
TRBV4-2,NA,NA,TRBJ2-3,CASGDTEWGTDTQYF,TGTGCCAGCGGGGACACCGAGTGGGGCACAGATACGCAGTATTTT
TRBV6-5,NA,NA,TRBJ1-4,CASSYGGPNEKLFF,TGTGCCAGCAGTTACGGGGGGCCTAATGAAAAACTGTTTTTT
TRBV28,TRBD1,once,TRBJ1-2,CASRGTGWGHGYTF,TGTGCCAGCAGGGGGACAGGGTGGGGGCATGGCTACACCTTC